One sample yielded the 30 T cell receptor beta chains listed below, sequenced in a study of spatial heterogeneity in lung cancer. Regarding the study as a whole: One measure, the expanded intratumoral alpha and beta TCR count, tracked tumor mutation counts.

The time point is: sample taken at primary tumor resection. TCRdb analysed the 5' RACE reads with MiXCR anew, one entry per CDR3 protein. Among 10,000 to 15,000 distinct CDR3 sequences listed, roughly 7% were seen once. These TCRs' antigens remain unknown. This specimen consisted of lung tumor tissue, obtained at surgery. Receptor source: a female donor with early-stage non-small cell lung cancer.

This clonotype was seen repeatedly, ten times or more. This chain links TRBV7-2 with TRBJ2-3; D is unclear. Germline V gene data show CDR1 as SGHTA and CDR2 as FQGNSA. This CDR3 is 11 amino acids long. With 3 bases removed from V and 4 bases from J, the gap between germline ends came to 2 bases. CDR3 DNA sequence: TGTGCCAGCAGCTTGTCAGATACGCAGTATTTT. Amino acids: CASSLSDTQYF. The whole variable domain, filled in from reference TRBV7-2 and TRBJ2-3, reads GAGVSQSPSNKVTEKGKDVELRCDPISGHTALYWYRQSLGQGLEFLIYFQGNSAPDKSGLPSDRFSAERTGGSVSTLTIQRTQQEDSAVYLCASSLSDTQYFGPGTRLTVL.

This clonotype is medium-sized by share. V gene TRBV5-1 combines with J gene TRBJ2-1, with a tentative D call TRBD2 (6 bases). CDR3 length equals 15 residues. Trimming cost V 1 base and J 6 bases, with 14 bases left between them. From germline, CDR1 is SGHRS and CDR2 YFSETQ. The CDR3 DNA sequence: TGCGCCAGCAGCTTGTTCGGGAGAGCCCTCAATGAGCAGTTCTTC. This sequence encodes CASSLFGRALNEQFF.

The table lists this clonotype with many counts. The genes are TRBV28 and TRBJ1-1; the D is unclear. Between the trimmed V and J ends, which lost 5 bases and 8 bases, there was a span of 12 bases. Germline V gene sequence: CDR1 MDHEN, CDR2 SYDVKM. The CDR3 totals 12 residues. CDR3 region: CASSLGGREAFF. CDR3 bases: TGTGCCAGCAGTCTCGGAGGAAGAGAAGCTTTCTTT.

This clonotype was picked up many times. The rearrangement links TRBV6-2 or TRBV6-3 to TRBJ1-1, with 8 bases fitting TRBD1. J was trimmed by 4 bases and V by 6 bases; bases with no gene match: 7. The CDR3 has 14 residues. The germline gives CDR1 MNHEY, CDR2 SVGEGT. The CDR3 loop is CASRATGVVTEAFF. The CDR3 DNA sequence: TGTGCCAGCAGGGCGACAGGGGTCGTCACTGAAGCTTTCTTT.

By proportion, this clonotype is medium-sized. The rearrangement links TRBV7-9 to TRBJ2-5; D may be TRBD1 (6 bases). The CDR3 runs 15 residues. V was pared by 5 bases and J by 2 bases, with 15 bases between. CDR1 and CDR2 (germline): SEHNR, FQNEAQ (reference sequence). CDR3: CASSPQGLGQETQYF. As DNA, the CDR3 is TGTGCCAGCAGCCCCCAGGGGTTGGGGCAAGAGACCCAGTACTTC.

This clonotype is labeled as large. This sequence joins TRBV29-1 and TRBJ1-5; D is perhaps TRBD1 (5 bases). This CDR3 contains 14 residues. Germline CDR1 SQVTM, CDR2 ANQGSEA. V was clipped by 5 bases and J by 4 bases, with 15 bases between them. The CDR3 DNA is TGCAGCGTTCCCGGGACGGAGAAGAATCAGCCCCAGCATTTT. The encoded protein is CSVPGTEKNQPQHF.

The table lists this clonotype with many counts. This rearrangement joins TRBV4-2 to TRBJ2-3; maybe TRBD1 (6 bases). Between the trimmed V and J ends, which lost 0 bases and 8 bases, there was a span of 12 bases. The CDR3 loop spans 14 amino acids. The germline V gene encodes CDR1 LGHNA and CDR2 YNFKEQ. The CDR3 DNA follows: TGTGCCAGCAGCCAAGAGAGGGGGTCTGCTACGCAGTATTTT. Translating gives CASSQERGSATQYF.

This clonotype was detected many times. This chain connects TRBV20-1 to TRBJ1-4; D gene uncertain. The CDR3 covers 17 residues. The V end lost 0 bases, the J end lost 0 bases, and 14 bases lay between the germline ends. CDR1 is DFQATT and CDR2 is SNEGSKA in the germline V gene (reference sequence). The CDR3 sequence: CSARDGSRLTTNEKLFF. DNA for the CDR3: TGCAGTGCTAGAGATGGGAGCAGGTTGACAACTAATGAAAAACTGTTTTTT.

This clonotype qualifies as medium-sized. The chain has TRBV5-1 and TRBJ2-1; D could derive from TRBD1 or TRBD2 (5 bases each). The germline V and J ends were trimmed by 0 bases and 7 bases, with 11 bases remaining between them. Germline V gene sequence: CDR1 SGHRS, CDR2 YFSETQ. This CDR3 comprises 14 residues. The CDR3 region is CASSLGRTTNEQFF. DNA of the CDR3: TGCGCCAGCAGCTTGGGGAGGACAACAAATGAGCAGTTCTTC.

This clonotype has ten or more counts. The V gene is TRBV6-1, the J gene TRBJ2-5; unclear D gene. CDR3 length: 12 amino acids. Trimming cost V 4 bases and J 2 bases, with 5 bases left between them. Germline-derived CDR1 and CDR2 are MNHNS and SASEGT. The CDR3, as DNA: TGTGCCAGCAGTGTGAAACAAGAGACCCAGTACTTC. As protein: CASSVKQETQYF.

This clonotype showed up many times. The genes are TRBV2 and TRBJ2-3; TRBD2 might be the D (5 bases). The germline V and J ends were trimmed by 6 bases and 2 bases, with 12 bases remaining between them. CDR1 and CDR2 (germline): SNHLY, FYNNEI. The CDR3 has 14 residues. This CDR3 reads CASRERLTTDTQYF. In DNA form, the CDR3 reads TGTGCCAGCAGAGAGCGGCTCACCACAGATACGCAGTATTTT.

This clonotype is categorized as medium-sized. J is TRBJ1-1 and V is TRBV10-3, with 8 bases that match TRBD1. The ends lost 0 bases at V and 0 bases at J; junction bases unmatched: 6. Germline CDR1 reads ENHRY; CDR2 reads SYGVKD. CDR3 length equals 17 residues. CDR3 sequence reads: CAISESKTGDMNTEAFF. The CDR3 DNA reads TGTGCCATCAGTGAGTCGAAGACAGGGGACATGAACACTGAAGCTTTCTTT.

This clonotype was observed at least ten times. One end of the junction does not line up with germline, which may come from a read error. The chain is built from TRBV20-1 and TRBJ1-5; weak D call: TRBD1 (5 bases). Germline values: CDR1 DFQATT, CDR2 SNEGSKA (reference sequence). The length of the CDR3 is 13 residues. The CDR3: CSARGEGTWPQHF. The DNA for the CDR3 is TGCAGTGCAAGAGGGGAGGGTACTTGGCCCCAGCATTTT.

The sample holds many counts of this clonotype. The chain is built from TRBV7-9 and TRBJ2-3; 7 positions agree with TRBD1. Per germline, CDR1 SEHNR and CDR2 FQNEAQ (reference sequence). The CDR3 is 16 amino acids. The J segment lost 1 base and the V segment lost 5 bases, leaving 9 bases of the junction unmatched. Written as DNA, the CDR3 is TGTGCCAGCAGCCAAGGGACAGTGCCGGGCACAGATACGCAGTATTTT. This encodes CASSQGTVPGTDTQYF.

This clonotype was recorded at least ten times. V usage is TRBV2 and J usage is TRBJ2-7, with D possibly called TRBD1 or TRBD2 (6 bases each). Trimming stripped 1 base from V and 6 bases from J, with 13 bases between. The CDR3 sequence is 14 residues long. Per germline, CDR1 SNHLY and CDR2 FYNNEI. For the CDR3, the DNA is TGTGCCAGCAGTGAAGTCAACAGGGACTCCGAGCAGTACTTC. Translation: CASSEVNRDSEQYF. The entire variable domain, with the rest obtained from reference TRBV2 and TRBJ2-7, is as follows: EPEVTQTPSHQVTQMGQEVILRCVPISNHLYFYWYRQILGQKVEFLVSFYNNEISEKSEIFDDQFSVERPDGSNFTLKIRSTKLEDSAMYFCASSEVNRDSEQYFGPGTRLTVT.

This clonotype was picked up many times. J is TRBJ1-6 and V is TRBV6-6; D is perhaps TRBD1 (5 bases). The CDR3 totals 14 residues. Germline V gives CDR1 MNHNY, CDR2 SVGAGI (reference sequence). The ends were cut back, 0 bases at V and 11 bases at J, with 11 bases in the middle. The CDR3: CASSYSGERTPLHF. The DNA of the CDR3 is TGTGCCAGCAGTTACTCGGGGGAACGGACACCCCTCCACTTT.

This clonotype occurred many times. The rearrangement uses TRBV7-2 and TRBJ1-2, with D perhaps TRBD1 (6 bases). The length of the CDR3 is 13 residues. V was clipped by 7 bases and J by 8 bases, with 17 bases between them. CDR1 SGHTA and CDR2 FQGNSA come from the germline V gene. CDR3 nucleotides: TGTGCCAGCAAATCCGCGGGGGCGAGGGGCTACACCTTC. Protein product: CASKSAGARGYTF.

In its sample, this clonotype was seen many times. The chain joins TRBV5-6 to TRBJ2-1; 9 bases match TRBD1. J was trimmed by 1 base and V by 4 bases; bases with no gene match: 3. Germline CDR1 and CDR2: SGHDT and YYEEEE. The CDR3 consists of 15 residues. The DNA of the CDR3 is TGTGCCAGCAGCCCCGGGACAGGGTCCTACAATGAGCAGTTCTTC. It yields the protein CASSPGTGSYNEQFF.

This clonotype is categorized as medium-sized. The chain employs TRBV20-1 and TRBJ2-5; 7 positions match TRBD2. Trimming took 0 bases from V and 2 from J; bases not matched to a gene: 6. The CDR3 runs to 15 residues. Germline V gene data show CDR1 as DFQATT and CDR2 as SNEGSKA (reference sequence). In DNA form, the CDR3 reads TGCAGTGCTAGAGATGGGGGGAGGGAGCAAGAGACCCAGTACTTC. As protein: CSARDGGREQETQYF.

J is TRBJ1-3 and V is TRBV7-6; D call uncertain. The CDR3 covers 16 residues. Germline V gene data show CDR1 as SGHVS and CDR2 as FNYEAQ. The V end was cut by 2 bases, the J end by 0 bases, with 11 bases between. The CDR3 nucleotides are TGTGCCAGCAGCTTAAACATGGACTTCTCTGGAAACACCATATATTTT. Its translation: CASSLNMDFSGNTIYF.

This clonotype was seen repeatedly, ten times or more. The chain is built from TRBV29-1 and TRBJ2-7, with 9 bases aligning to TRBD2. This CDR3 spans 12 amino acids. The germline CDR1 and CDR2 sequences are SQVTM and ANQGSEA. V lost 7 bases to trimming and J lost 5 bases; unmatched junction nucleotides: 6. CDR3: CSAQGTSNEQYF. Written as DNA, the CDR3 is TGCAGCGCACAGGGGACTAGCAACGAGCAGTACTTC.

This clonotype was seen ten or more times. The junction departs from germline at one end; a sequencing error may be responsible. The V gene is TRBV20-1, the J gene TRBJ2-7; D perhaps matches TRBD2 (6 bases). Germline V gene data show CDR1 as DFQATT and CDR2 as SNEGSKA (reference sequence). CDR3 length equals 13 residues. The CDR3 reads CSVRDYRGGEQYF. CDR3 bases: TGCAGTGTTAGAGATTACCGGGGAGGCGAGCAGTACTTC.

In this sample, this clonotype turned up many times. The V call is TRBV7-2, the J call TRBJ1-5, with 12 positions matching TRBD1. The CDR3 has 15 residues. Germline-derived CDR1 and CDR2 are SGHTA and FQGNSA. Trimming took 6 bases from V and 9 from J; bases not matched to a gene: 9. The chain's CDR3 is CASSSGTGGSRPQHF. The CDR3 DNA reads TGTGCCAGCAGTTCCGGGACAGGGGGCTCCCGGCCCCAGCATTTT.

There are many counts of this clonotype. The chain couples TRBV5-6 to TRBJ1-2; 7 bases line up with TRBD1. CDR1 and CDR2 (germline): SGHDT, YYEEEE. The CDR3 is 13 amino acids. V trimming: 4 bases; J trimming: 4 bases; junction bases outside the gene matches: 4. CDR3 nucleotide sequence: TGTGCCAGCAGCGCAGGGGACAGCTATGGCTACACCTTC. Amino acid sequence: CASSAGDSYGYTF.

This clonotype was observed many times. The chain uses TRBV9 and TRBJ2-7; TRBD2 agrees at 7 bases. Germline V gene lookup returns CDR1 SGDLS and CDR2 YYNGEE. The CDR3 runs 16 residues. V lost 2 bases to trimming and J lost 3 bases; unmatched junction nucleotides: 11. CDR3 amino acids: CASSVGSGGPVYEQYF. In DNA form, the CDR3 reads TGTGCCAGCAGCGTGGGTTCGGGGGGACCGGTCTACGAGCAGTACTTC.

This clonotype was seen repeatedly, ten times or more. This sequence joins TRBV15 and TRBJ1-1, with D uncertain. Germline-derived CDR1 and CDR2 are LNHNV and YYDKDF (reference sequence). With 5 bases removed from V and 4 bases from J, the gap between germline ends came to 14 bases. The CDR3 totals 14 residues. CDR3 nucleotide sequence: TGTGCCACCAGCGTCCCTAAAGGCTTCACTGAAGCTTTCTTT. Translated: CATSVPKGFTEAFF.

This clonotype came up once. The chain carries TRBV7-2 and TRBJ2-5, with D maybe TRBD1 (6 bases). Trimming removed 0 bases from V and 5 bases from J, with 16 bases in between. This CDR3 region has 16 residues. Germline CDR1 SGHTA, CDR2 FQGNSA. The chain's CDR3 is CASSLALGTGRETQYF. CDR3 DNA sequence: TGTGCCAGCAGCTTAGCTCTAGGAACAGGGCGGGAGACCCAGTACTTC. The full variable domain, in which reference TRBV7-2 and TRBJ2-5 provide the parts outside the CDR3, is GAGVSQSPSNKVTEKGKDVELRCDPISGHTALYWYRQSLGQGLEFLIYFQGNSAPDKSGLPSDRFSAERTGGSVSTLTIQRTQQEDSAVYLCASSLALGTGRETQYFGPGTRLLVL.

By sample fraction, this clonotype is medium-sized. This chain connects TRBV11-2 to TRBJ2-7, with 10 positions matching TRBD2. The CDR3 totals 16 residues. Germline lookup yields CDR1 SGHAT and CDR2 FQNNGV. The V gene end was trimmed by 1 base and the J gene end by 0 bases; junction bases not matched to a gene: 3. CDR3 sequence: CASSLVAGGNSYEQYF. As DNA, the CDR3 is TGTGCCAGCAGCTTAGTAGCGGGAGGCAACTCCTACGAGCAGTACTTC.

This clonotype is termed medium-sized. This chain joins TRBV5-1 and TRBJ1-1, with 9 positions matching TRBD1. This CDR3 is built from 16 residues. The V and J ends lost 3 bases and 8 bases, in that order; junction bases with no gene match: 14. Per germline, CDR1 SGHRS and CDR2 YFSETQ. The chain's CDR3 is CASSSPRWTGESEAFF. The CDR3 DNA is TGCGCCAGCAGCTCGCCCCGGTGGACAGGGGAGTCCGAAGCTTTCTTT.

This clonotype was picked up a small number of times. The CDR3 loop reads CASSPRRTGASEAFF. The CDR3 DNA reads TGTGCCAGCAGCCCCCGGAGGACAGGGGCTTCTGAAGCTTTCTTT. The chain has TRBV27 and TRBJ1-1; TRBD1 aligns across 9 bases. The CDR3 has 15 amino acids. Germline-derived CDR1 and CDR2 are MNHEY and SMNVEV (reference sequence). The V segment lost 6 bases and the J segment 6 bases; nucleotides outside the gene matches: 11.